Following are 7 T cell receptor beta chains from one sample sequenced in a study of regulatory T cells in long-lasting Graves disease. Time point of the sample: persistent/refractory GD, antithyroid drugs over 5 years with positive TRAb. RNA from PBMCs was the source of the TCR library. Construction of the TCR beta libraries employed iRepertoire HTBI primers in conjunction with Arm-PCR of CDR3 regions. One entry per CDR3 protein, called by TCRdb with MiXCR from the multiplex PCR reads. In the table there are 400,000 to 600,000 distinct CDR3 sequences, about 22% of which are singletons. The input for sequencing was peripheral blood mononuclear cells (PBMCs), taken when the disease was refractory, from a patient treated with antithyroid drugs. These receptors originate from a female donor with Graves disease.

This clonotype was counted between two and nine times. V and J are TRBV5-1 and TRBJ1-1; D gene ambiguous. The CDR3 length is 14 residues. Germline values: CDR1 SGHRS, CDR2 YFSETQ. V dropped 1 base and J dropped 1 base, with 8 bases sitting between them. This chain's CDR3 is CASSLFAPNTEAFF. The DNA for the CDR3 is TGCGCCAGCAGCTTGTTTGCGCCGAACACTGAAGCTTTCTTT.

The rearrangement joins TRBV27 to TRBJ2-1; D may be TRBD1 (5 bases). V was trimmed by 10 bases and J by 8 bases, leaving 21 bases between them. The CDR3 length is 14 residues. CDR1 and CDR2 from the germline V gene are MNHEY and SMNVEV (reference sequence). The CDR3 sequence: CATMPFGHGYEQFF. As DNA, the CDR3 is TGTGCCACCATGCCTTTTGGACACGGCTATGAGCAGTTCTTC.

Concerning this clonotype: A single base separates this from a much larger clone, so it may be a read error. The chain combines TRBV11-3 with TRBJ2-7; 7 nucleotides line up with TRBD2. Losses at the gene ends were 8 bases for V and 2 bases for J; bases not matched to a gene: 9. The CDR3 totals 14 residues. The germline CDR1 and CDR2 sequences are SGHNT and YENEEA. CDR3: CASSRDYIPYEQYF. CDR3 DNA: TGTGCCAGCTCCCGGGACTACATCCCCTACGAGCAGTACTTC.

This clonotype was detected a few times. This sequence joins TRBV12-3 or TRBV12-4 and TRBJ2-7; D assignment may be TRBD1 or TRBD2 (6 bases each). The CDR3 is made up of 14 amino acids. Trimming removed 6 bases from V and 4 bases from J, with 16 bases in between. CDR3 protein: CASRSGAVGYEQYF. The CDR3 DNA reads TGTGCCAGCAGGTCGGGGGCGGTTGGGTACGAGCAGTACTTC.

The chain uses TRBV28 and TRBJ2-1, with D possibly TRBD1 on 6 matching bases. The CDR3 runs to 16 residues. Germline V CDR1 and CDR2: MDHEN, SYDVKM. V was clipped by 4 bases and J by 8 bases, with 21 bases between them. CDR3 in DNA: TGTGCCAGCAGTTCCCCCCATACGGCACAGGGCTATGAGCAGTTCTTC. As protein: CASSSPHTAQGYEQFF.

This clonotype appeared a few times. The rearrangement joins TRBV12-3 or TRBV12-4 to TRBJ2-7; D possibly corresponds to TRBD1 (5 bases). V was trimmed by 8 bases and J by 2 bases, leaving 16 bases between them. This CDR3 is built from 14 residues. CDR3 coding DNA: TGTGCCAGCTCCGTTTTATCAGGGCCCTACGAGCAGTACTTC. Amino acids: CASSVLSGPYEQYF.

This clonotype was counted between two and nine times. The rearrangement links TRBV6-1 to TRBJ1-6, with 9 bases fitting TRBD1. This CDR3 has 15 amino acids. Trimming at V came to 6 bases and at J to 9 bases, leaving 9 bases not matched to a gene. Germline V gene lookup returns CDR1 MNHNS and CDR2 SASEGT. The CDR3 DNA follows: TGTGCCAGCAGGAAGGACAGGGGATGGTTTTCACCCCTCCACTTT. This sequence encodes CASRKDRGWFSPLHF.